Below, 2 T cell receptor beta chains from the same sample are listed, as sequenced in a study of early T cells in non-severe SARS-CoV-2 infection. TCRdb re-derived calls from the 5' RACE reads in MiXCR, one entry per CDR3 protein. The top ten clones hold roughly an eighth of a sample with around 30,000 distinct CDR3 sequences, roughly a tenth of them seen once. Sample: whole blood. These receptors were taken from an adult who was a healthcare worker with PCR-confirmed SARS-CoV-2 infection or an uninfected control (not recorded which).

This clonotype turned up a few times. J is TRBJ1-2 and V is TRBV29-1; D is unclear. CDR1 and CDR2 from the germline V gene are SQVTM and ANQGSEA. CDR3 length: 13 amino acids. V was trimmed by 6 bases and J by 5 bases, leaving 16 bases between them. Written as DNA, the CDR3 is TGCAGCGTGGGAGGAAGCTCCACATATGGCTACACCTTC. Encoded protein: CSVGGSSTYGYTF.

This clonotype turned up a few times. V usage is TRBV10-3 and J usage is TRBJ2-7, with 7 bases identical to TRBD2. The junction had 9 bases not matched to a gene; V was cut back by 0 bases and J by 4 bases. The CDR3 is made up of 16 amino acids. The germline V gene has CDR1 ENHRY and CDR2 SYGVKD. CDR3 protein: CAISESGGEIFYEQYF. CDR3 coding DNA: TGTGCCATCAGTGAGTCTGGGGGGGAAATTTTTTACGAGCAGTACTTC.